The 15 T cell receptor beta chains below were found in one sample sequenced in a study of T cell changes during pregnancy in multiple sclerosis. Clones were read by immunoSEQ multiplex PCR, and TCRdb kept only the in-frame ones, dropping some. The sample lists around 92,000 clones; approximately 92% were seen once. The starting material was peripheral blood, obtained in the first trimester of pregnancy. These receptors originate from a female donor with multiple sclerosis, enrolled in a pregnancy study.

This CDR3 is CASSSQGIDEKLFF. In DNA form, the CDR3 reads TGTGCCAGCAGCTCACAGGGGATTGATGAAAAACTGTTTTTT. The chain links TRBV7-9 to TRBJ1-4; TRBD1 aligns across 7 bases. V was pared by 4 bases and J by 6 bases, with 5 bases of the junction left unmatched. Germline assignment: CDR1 SEHNR and CDR2 FQNEAQ (reference sequence). The CDR3 sequence is 14 residues long.

This clone is a singleton in its sample. The CDR3 loop reads CASSPTSGGYTDTQYF. The CDR3 bases are TGTGCCAGCTCACCAACTAGCGGGGGATACACAGATACGCAGTATTTT. The rearrangement links TRBV18 to TRBJ2-3; TRBD2 matches 11 bases. CDR3 length: 16 residues. J lost 2 bases, V lost 2 bases, and 3 bases had no gene match. Germline V gene lookup returns CDR1 KGHSH and CDR2 LQKENI.

CDR3 sequence reads: CASSLNAQGTYEQYF. The DNA of the CDR3 is TGTGCCAGCAGCTTAAACGCGCAGGGTACCTACGAGCAGTACTTC. The J gene is TRBJ2-7, the V gene TRBV7-3; possible D gene TRBD1, 5 bases. Germline V gene sequence: CDR1 SGHTA, CDR2 FQGTGA. This CDR3 spans 15 amino acids. The V and J ends lost 1 base and 2 bases respectively, with 12 bases between them.

The chain carries TRBV11-3 and TRBJ1-2, with D unresolved. Germline CDR1 and CDR2: SGHNT and YENEEA. CDR3 length equals 15 residues. Trimming stripped 7 bases from V and 4 bases from J, with 19 bases between. The DNA of the CDR3 is TGTGCCAGCACCCCTCCCCCCTCGGGGAGCTATGGCTACACCTTC. As protein: CASTPPPSGSYGYTF.

This clone appeared once. The chain couples TRBV6-5 to TRBJ1-3, with 8 positions matching TRBD1. V was clipped by 5 bases and J by 2 bases; unmatched bases: 2. The CDR3 consists of 14 residues. Germline CDR1 and CDR2: MNHEY and SVGAGI. Written as DNA, the CDR3 is TGTGCCAGCAGTATGACAGGGGCTGGAAACACCATATATTTT. It translates to CASSMTGAGNTIYF.

The DNA of the CDR3 is TGTGCCAGCAGCACCTTCACAGAGAATAGCAATCAGCCCCAGCATTTT. This translates into CASSTFTENSNQPQHF. The rearrangement uses TRBV9 and TRBJ1-5; D call uncertain. V gave up 4 bases and J gave up 0 bases, with 14 bases separating them. Germline values: CDR1 SGDLS, CDR2 YYNGEE. The CDR3 is 16 residues long.

The CDR3 DNA reads TGTGCCAGCAGTGGGACAGCGTACTATGGCTACACCTTC. As protein: CASSGTAYYGYTF. This rearrangement joins TRBV6-1 to TRBJ1-2, with D perhaps matching TRBD1 (6 bases). V was shortened by 4 bases and J by 3 bases, with 9 bases between the two germline ends. This CDR3 has 13 residues. Germline-derived CDR1 and CDR2 are MNHNS and SASEGT.

For this clone: Other nucleotide sequences in the sample specify the same CDR3. The V gene is TRBV5-1, the J gene TRBJ2-1; 10 bases are shared with TRBD1. From germline, CDR1 is SGHRS and CDR2 YFSETQ. The CDR3 has 15 residues. After removal of 0 bases from V and 4 bases from J, the junction contained 1 base not matched to a gene. The CDR3 coding sequence is TGCGCCAGCAGCTTGGGACAGGGGGCTTACAATGAGCAGTTCTTC. It encodes CASSLGQGAYNEQFF.

The chain has TRBV5-6 and TRBJ2-3; no firm D call. This CDR3 is 16 amino acids long. V was trimmed by 1 base and J by 1 base, leaving 13 bases between them. Germline values: CDR1 SGHDT, CDR2 YYEEEE. The CDR3 sequence: CASSLTQTGGTDTQYF. Here the CDR3 DNA reads TGTGCCAGCAGCTTGACCCAGACTGGAGGCACAGATACGCAGTATTTT.

V and J are TRBV9 and TRBJ2-3; TRBD2 matches at 8 bases. The CDR3 is 16 residues long. Germline CDR1 SGDLS, CDR2 YYNGEE. V shed 4 bases, J shed 3 bases, and the junction held 10 bases outside the gene matches. CDR3 residues: CASSPIAGPVTDTQYF. The CDR3 region has the DNA TGTGCCAGCAGCCCGATAGCGGGGCCCGTGACAGATACGCAGTATTTT.

The V call is TRBV27, the J call TRBJ1-6, with D tentatively TRBD1 (5 bases). The length of the CDR3 is 15 residues. Germline assignment: CDR1 MNHEY and CDR2 SMNVEV (reference sequence). Deletions cut 4 bases from V and 8 bases from J, with 15 bases between. The CDR3 DNA follows: TGTGCCAGCAGTTCCCCAAAAGGGGCCTATTCACCCCTCCACTTT. Translated: CASSSPKGAYSPLHF.

The V call is TRBV2, the J call TRBJ1-3; tentative D call: TRBD1 (5 bases). Germline V gene sequence: CDR1 SNHLY, CDR2 FYNNEI. V was trimmed by 7 bases and J by 0 bases, leaving 13 bases between them. This CDR3 has 15 amino acids. CDR3 sequence (DNA): TGTGCCAGCACCGCAGGGATGGACTCTGGAAACACCATATATTTT. Residues: CASTAGMDSGNTIYF.

The chain joins TRBV7-2 to TRBJ2-3; 10 nucleotides align to TRBD1. This CDR3 spans 15 amino acids. Germline CDR1 is SGHTA and CDR2 is FQGNSA. The J segment lost 3 bases and the V segment lost 5 bases, leaving 5 bases of the junction unmatched. The CDR3 here is CASSRQGALTDTQYF. The CDR3 DNA reads TGTGCCAGCAGCCGACAGGGGGCACTGACAGATACGCAGTATTTT.

The gene calls are TRBV12-5 and TRBJ1-1; 9 nucleotides match TRBD1. This CDR3 has 17 residues. The germline V gene encodes CDR1 LGHNT and CDR2 FRNRAP. V gave up 1 base and J gave up 6 bases; unmatched junction bases: 12. The CDR3 nucleotides read TGTGCTAGTGGTTTGGACCACAGGGGGCTCTTATCTGCTGAAGCTTTCTTT. Protein sequence: CASGLDHRGLLSAEAFF. Together with reference TRBV12-5 and TRBJ1-1, the CDR3 gives the full variable domain: DARVTQTPRHKVTEMGQEVTMRCQPILGHNTVFWYRQTMMQGLELLAYFRNRAPLDDSGMPKDRFSAEMPDATLATLKIQPSEPRDSAVYFCASGLDHRGLLSAEAFFGQGTRLTVV.

CDR3 nucleotides: TGTGCCAGCAGTACTAGCTTAGCAGATACGCAGTATTTT. It translates to CASSTSLADTQYF. The rearrangement links TRBV13 to TRBJ2-3; D is possibly TRBD2 (6 bases). This CDR3 has 13 residues. The V gene's germline CDR1 is PRHDT and CDR2 FYEKMQ (reference sequence). V was cut by 6 bases and J by 4 bases, with 11 bases left in between.